This is a list of T cell receptor beta chains from one sample in a study of cytotoxic CD8 clonotypes in ibrutinib-treated CLL. Libraries were prepared by immunoSEQ multiplex PCR; TCRdb keeps only in-frame clonotypes and omits some of them. The data contain approximately 47,000 clones, 50% to 65% of them singletons. Specimen: PBMCs, collected after 24 months of ibrutinib treatment. The receptors here all came from a human donor with chronic lymphocytic leukemia. Each CDR3 is given with its conserved first and last residue. D genes are given only for firm matches. Some rows have no size entry. The others give once, few or many, or a class for an expanded clone.

j_gene,abundance,v_gene,d_gene,CDR3nt,CDR3aa
TRBJ1-5,NA,TRBV2,NA,TGTGCCAGCAGTTCAAGAGGGGATCAGCCCCAGCATTTT,CASSSRGDQPQHF
TRBJ2-7,few,TRBV5-5,NA,TGTGCCAGCAGCTTGAGGACAAACGAGCAGTACTTC,CASSLRTNEQYF
TRBJ1-1,NA,TRBV2,NA,TGTGCCAGCCTCGTGAACACTGAAGCTTTCTTT,CASLVNTEAFF
TRBJ2-5,NA,TRBV11-3,TRBD2,TGTGCCAGCAGCTCCGGGACTAGCGGGGGGGAGACCCAGTACTTC,CASSSGTSGGETQYF
TRBJ2-7,NA,TRBV11-2,NA,TGTGCCAGCAGCCTAGGGGCGGGGAGCTCCTACGAGCAGTACTTC,CASSLGAGSSYEQYF
TRBJ2-7,once,TRBV12-2,NA,TGTGTGCCGCGGACCTACGAGCAGTACTTC,CVPRTYEQYF
TRBJ1-1,NA,TRBV5-4,TRBD1,TGTGCCAGCAGCTCTGGACAGGGGCGCACTGAAGCTTTCTTT,CASSSGQGRTEAFF
TRBJ2-4,NA,TRBV18,NA,TGTGCCAGCTCCCTACCTACCGGGGCAATAGCCAAAAACATTCAGTACTTC,CASSLPTGAIAKNIQYF
TRBJ2-7,NA,TRBV7-2,TRBD2,TGTGCCAGCAGCTTCAGCCCGGGACTAGCGGGATCCTACGAGCAGTACTTC,CASSFSPGLAGSYEQYF
TRBJ1-2,NA,TRBV7-9,NA,TGTGCCAGCAGCTTACCACGGGGTGGCTACACCTTC,CASSLPRGGYTF
TRBJ2-1,few,TRBV27,NA,TGTGCCAGCAGTTCCTACACGGACGGTGGAAATGAGCAGTTCTTC,CASSSYTDGGNEQFF
TRBJ2-7,few,TRBV11-2,NA,TGTGCCAGCAGCTCCCGGCTGGGGTTCAGCGAGCAGTACTTC,CASSSRLGFSEQYF
TRBJ1-4,few,TRBV11-2,TRBD1,TGTGCCAGCAGCGACAGGGGCTTAAGGGAAAAACTGTTTTTT,CASSDRGLREKLFF
TRBJ2-5,NA,TRBV5-1,TRBD2,TGCGCCAGCAGCTCGACTAGCGGGGACCAAGAGACCCAGTACTTC,CASSSTSGDQETQYF
TRBJ2-7,NA,TRBV11-2,NA,TGTGCCAGCAGCTTAAGTCCAGGGATCAACGAGCAGTACTTC,CASSLSPGINEQYF
TRBJ1-6,many,TRBV6-5,NA,TGTGCCAGCAGAAGGGAGGGTGGCAATTCACCCCTCCACTTT,CASRREGGNSPLHF
TRBJ1-5,few,TRBV28,NA,TGTGCCAGCACCACAGGAATGAGTGGCAATCAGCCCCAGCATTTT,CASTTGMSGNQPQHF
TRBJ1-4,NA,TRBV7-9,TRBD1,TGTGCCAGCAGCTCCTCGACAGGGGCAACTAATGAAAAACTGTTTTTT,CASSSSTGATNEKLFF
TRBJ2-1,once,TRBV5-1,TRBD1,TGCGCCAGCAGCTGGACAGGGGGCTCCTACAATGAGCAGTTCTTC,CASSWTGGSYNEQFF
TRBJ1-1,once,TRBV7-2,NA,TGTGCCAGCAGCTTACGGGGTAGGGGCGCCATCTCGGGCACTGAAGCTTTCTTT,CASSLRGRGAISGTEAFF
TRBJ2-7,once,TRBV5-4,TRBD2,TGTGCCAGCAGCCGGGGACTAGCGCAGGACTACGAGCAGTACTTC,CASSRGLAQDYEQYF
TRBJ2-7,few,TRBV2,TRBD1,TGTGCCAGCAGCGTAGGGACAGCACCCACCTACGAGCAGTACTTC,CASSVGTAPTYEQYF
TRBJ1-2,few,TRBV11-2,NA,TGTGCCAGCAGCCTAAGTGGCGTATTATTGGGGGCGGAGTATGGCTACACCTTC,CASSLSGVLLGAEYGYTF
TRBJ1-1,NA,TRBV13,NA,TGTGCCAGCAGCCCCCCGCCGGGAAACACTGAAGCTTTCTTT,CASSPPPGNTEAFF
TRBJ2-1,NA,TRBV7-2,TRBD1,TGTGCCAGCAGATCACCTACCCCGGGACAGAACAATGAGCAGTTCTTC,CASRSPTPGQNNEQFF
TRBJ2-3,few,TRBV29-1,NA,TGCAGCGGCTTAGGGGGGGGCACAGATACGCAGTATTTT,CSGLGGGTDTQYF
TRBJ2-1,NA,TRBV6-1,NA,TGTGCCAGCAGTATATACAACTACAATGAGCAGTTCTTC,CASSIYNYNEQFF
TRBJ1-2,once,TRBV25-1,NA,TGTGCCAGCAGCCCGGAGGGGAACTACTATGGCTACACCTTC,CASSPEGNYYGYTF
TRBJ1-2,few,TRBV27,TRBD1,TGTGCCAGCAGTTTTCCAGGGGGCCTAGGAGGCTACACCTTC,CASSFPGGLGGYTF
TRBJ2-1,NA,TRBV5-6,TRBD2,TGTGCCAGCAGCTTTCGACTAGCGGGGTACAATGAGCAGTTCTTC,CASSFRLAGYNEQFF
TRBJ1-2,NA,TRBV10-3,NA,TGTGCCATCAGTGAGTCGGGACCCAACTATGGCTACACCTTC,CAISESGPNYGYTF
TRBJ2-1,NA,TRBV28,NA,TGTGCCAGCAGCCCTCCCGTGACGAATGAGCAGTTCTTC,CASSPPVTNEQFF
TRBJ1-3,many,TRBV19,TRBD1,TGTGCCAGTACCTCAACACAGGGGATCTCTGGAAACACCATATATTTT,CASTSTQGISGNTIYF
TRBJ1-2,NA,TRBV5-4,TRBD1,TGTGCCAGCAGACCAACAGGGGGCGCGGGTTACGGCTACACCTTC,CASRPTGGAGYGYTF
TRBJ2-1,NA,TRBV4-1,NA,TGCGCCAGCAGCCAAGACACGGGAGCCCCTGGGTACAATGAGCAGTTCTTC,CASSQDTGAPGYNEQFF
TRBJ1-2,NA,TRBV19,NA,TGTGCCAGTAGTATGGTACCCGATGACTATGGCTACACCTTC,CASSMVPDDYGYTF
TRBJ2-2,few,TRBV5-1,TRBD1,TGCGCCAGCAGCCCCCAGACAGGGCTTACCGGGGAGCTGTTTTTT,CASSPQTGLTGELFF
TRBJ2-2,few,TRBV2,NA,TGTGCCACCTATAACAGGGTCACCGGGGAGCTGTTTTTT,CATYNRVTGELFF
TRBJ1-6,once,TRBV5-4,TRBD1,TGTGCCAGCAGCTCCCGGACAGGGGGCTATAATTCACCCCTCCACTTT,CASSSRTGGYNSPLHF
TRBJ2-7,NA,TRBV19,NA,TGTGCCAGTAGTATTGGTTTAACAGCGAGCTACGAGCAGTACTTC,CASSIGLTASYEQYF